This T cell receptor beta chain is from a study of OX40 agonist ivuxolimab in advanced cancers. Study conclusions and caveats: CD8+ T cells showed, on average, more clonal expansion than CD4+ cells. CD4+ and CD8+ blood T cells expanded clonally by week 6 at 0.1 to 3.0 mg/kg.

Concerning this clone: As yet, its antigen is unknown.

Assay: immunoSEQ multiplex PCR; the TCRdb copy retains only in-frame clones and omits some. The data show around 95,000 clones, approximately 89% seen once. V was cut by 6 bases and J by 2 bases, with 14 bases left in between. The germline V gene encodes CDR1 MNHNS and CDR2 SASEGT. The CDR3 is made up of 15 amino acids. This chain joins TRBV6-1 and TRBJ1-5, with D possibly matching TRBD1 (5 bases). This clonotype originated in an adult with an advanced solid tumor such as melanoma, head and neck, liver or kidney cancer. The sample here was CD4+ or CD8+ T cells sorted from blood, taken in a trial of the OX40 agonist ivuxolimab. This chain's CDR3 is CASSEQGFGNQPQHF. Written as DNA, the CDR3 is TGTGCCAGCAGCGAGCAGGGTTTTGGCAATCAGCCCCAGCATTTT.